This T cell receptor (beta chain) appears in the sequencing data of a study of blood T cell repertoires in COVID-19. Study in general: COVID-19 samples from acute and convalescent phases originated in the United States, Italy and Spain.

In the authors' workflow: Amplification of reference gene primers was used by the study to estimate nucleated cell counts. TCRdb's copy holds only in-frame clones and misses some; the assay was immunoSEQ multiplex PCR. Clone size and the V and J calls come from that table; the DNA yielded D and trimming. The sample carries about 160,000 clones, 80% to 90% recorded once. Allocation to cohorts depended on clinical history reported by the participants. Either two negative PCRs, clearance, or symptom resolution qualified Cohort 3 donors as recovered. CDR3 length equals 16 residues. Germline V gives CDR1 LNHDA, CDR2 SQIVND (reference sequence). V lost 7 bases to trimming and J lost 0 bases; unmatched junction nucleotides: 9.

The origin of this receptor is a woman aged 45-65 years who had recovered from COVID-19. Sequenced material: PBMCs or T cells enriched from blood (not recorded which). The chain couples TRBV19 to TRBJ2-3, with 8 bases lining up with TRBD2. CDR3 residues: CASTSTSGLSTDTQYF. DNA for the CDR3: TGTGCCAGTACCTCCACTAGCGGACTTAGCACAGATACGCAGTATTTT. The whole variable domain, remainder taken from reference TRBV19 and TRBJ2-3, is DGGITQSPKYLFRKEGQNVTLSCEQNLNHDAMYWYRQDPGQGLRLIYYSQIVNDFQKGDIAEGYSVSREKKESFPLTVTSAQKNPTAFYLCASTSTSGLSTDTQYFGPGTRLTVL.